This record covers a single T cell receptor (beta chain). Its target is unknown. TCRdb used MiXCR to reprocess the PCR reads, holding one entry per CDR3 protein. This sample yields just over 40,000 distinct CDR3 sequences, of which less than 20% are seen a single time; roughly 6.9% belongs to the top ten. The data were obtained in a study of molecular identifiers for immune sequencing clone quantification. Study-level findings and limits: Whereas naive cells kept under 1% of molecules in clones above 20 RNA copies, such clones held over 97% in effectors. Reportedly, one cell's Jurkat TCR RNA was detected within 1,200,000 naive CD8 cells. Identical barcode-sharing TCR molecules could lead to underestimated sizes for highly expanded clones.

Sorting recovered naive CD8 T cells on a CD8+CD4-CCR7+CD45RA+ profile. The receptor was isolated from a human donor in good health. Some libraries in this study had Jurkat cell RNA spiked in. The sequencing sample was made of naive CD8+ T cells from blood, with Jurkat cell RNA spiked in. The subset: FACS-sorted CD8+CD4-CCR7+CD45RA+ naive T cells.

CDR3 DNA: TGTGCCACTACCGACTGGTCCTACAATGAGCAGTTCTTC. Amino acids: CATTDWSYNEQFF. The V call is TRBV6-2 or TRBV6-3, the J call TRBJ2-1; D gene ambiguous. This CDR3 contains 13 residues. Germline V gives CDR1 MNHEY, CDR2 SVGEGT. Trimming removed 10 bases from V and 1 base from J, with 11 bases in between.